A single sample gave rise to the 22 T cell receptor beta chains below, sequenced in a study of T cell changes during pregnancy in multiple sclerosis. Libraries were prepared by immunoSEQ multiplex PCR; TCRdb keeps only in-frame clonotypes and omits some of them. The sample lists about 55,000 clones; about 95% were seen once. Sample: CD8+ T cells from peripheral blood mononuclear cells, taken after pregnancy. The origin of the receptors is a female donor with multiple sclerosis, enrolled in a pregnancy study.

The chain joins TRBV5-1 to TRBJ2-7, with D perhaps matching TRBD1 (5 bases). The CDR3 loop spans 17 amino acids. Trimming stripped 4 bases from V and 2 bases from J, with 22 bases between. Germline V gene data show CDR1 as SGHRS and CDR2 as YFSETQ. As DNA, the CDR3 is TGCGCCAGCAGCCCGCTCGAGCTTCTGACAGATCCCTACGAGCAGTACTTC. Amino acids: CASSPLELLTDPYEQYF. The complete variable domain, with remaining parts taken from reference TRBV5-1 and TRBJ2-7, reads KAGVTQTPRYLIKTRGQQVTLSCSPISGHRSVSWYQQTPGQGLQFLFEYFSETQRNKGNFPGRFSGRQFSNSRSEMNVSTLELGDSALYLCASSPLELLTDPYEQYFGPGTRLTVT.

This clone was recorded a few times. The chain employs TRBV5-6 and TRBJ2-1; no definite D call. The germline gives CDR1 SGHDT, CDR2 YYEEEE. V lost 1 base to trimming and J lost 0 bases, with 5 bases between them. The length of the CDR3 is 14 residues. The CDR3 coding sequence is TGTGCCAGCAGCTTGACGGGCTCCTACAATGAGCAGTTCTTC. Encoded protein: CASSLTGSYNEQFF.

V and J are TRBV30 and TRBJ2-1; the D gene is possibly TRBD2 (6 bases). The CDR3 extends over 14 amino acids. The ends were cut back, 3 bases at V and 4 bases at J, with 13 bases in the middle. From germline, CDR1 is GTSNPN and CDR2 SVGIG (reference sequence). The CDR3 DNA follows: TGTGCCTGGAGAGACATAGCGGAGTACAATGAGCAGTTCTTC. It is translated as CAWRDIAEYNEQFF.

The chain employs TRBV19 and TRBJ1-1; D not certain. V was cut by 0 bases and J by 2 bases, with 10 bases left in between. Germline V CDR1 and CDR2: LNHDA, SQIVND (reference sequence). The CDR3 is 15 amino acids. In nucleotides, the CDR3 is TGTGCCAGTAGTATAGAGAGGCAGCTAAACACTGAAGCTTTCTTT. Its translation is CASSIERQLNTEAFF.

The CDR3 DNA reads as TGCGCCAGCAGCCATTCCGGGACAGGGATTATCGGGGAGCTGTTTTTT. It specifies CASSHSGTGIIGELFF. V usage is TRBV4-1 and J usage is TRBJ2-2; TRBD1 agrees at 9 bases. V shed 3 bases and J 7 bases; nucleotides not matched to a gene: 9. The CDR3 sequence is 16 residues long. Germline CDR1 reads MGHRA; CDR2 reads YSYEKL.

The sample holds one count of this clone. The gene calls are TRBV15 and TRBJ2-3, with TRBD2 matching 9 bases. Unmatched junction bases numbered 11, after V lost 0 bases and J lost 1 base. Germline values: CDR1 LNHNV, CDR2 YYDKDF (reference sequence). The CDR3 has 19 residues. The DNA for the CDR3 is TGTGCCACCAGCAGAGATCCAGTTATAGCGGGGGATCGCACAGATACGCAGTATTTT. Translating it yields CATSRDPVIAGDRTDTQYF.

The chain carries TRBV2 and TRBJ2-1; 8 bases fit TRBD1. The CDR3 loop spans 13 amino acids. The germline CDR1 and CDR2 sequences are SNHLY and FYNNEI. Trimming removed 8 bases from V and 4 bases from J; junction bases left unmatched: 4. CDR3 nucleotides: TGTGCCAGCCCCGGGACAGGTTACAATGAGCAGTTCTTC. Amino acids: CASPGTGYNEQFF.

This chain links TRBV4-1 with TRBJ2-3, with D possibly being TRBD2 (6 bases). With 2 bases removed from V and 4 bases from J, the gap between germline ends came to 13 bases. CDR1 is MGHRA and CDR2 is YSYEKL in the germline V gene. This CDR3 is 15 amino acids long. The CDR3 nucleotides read TGCGCCAGCAGCCAACTATTAGCGGCCCCAGATACGCAGTATTTT. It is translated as CASSQLLAAPDTQYF.

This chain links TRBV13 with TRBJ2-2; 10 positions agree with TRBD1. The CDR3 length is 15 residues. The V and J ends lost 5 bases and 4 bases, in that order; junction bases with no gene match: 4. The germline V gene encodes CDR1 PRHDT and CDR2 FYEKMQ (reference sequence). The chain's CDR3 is CASSAGTGVTGELFF. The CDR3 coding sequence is TGTGCCAGCAGCGCCGGGACAGGGGTCACCGGGGAGCTGTTTTTT.

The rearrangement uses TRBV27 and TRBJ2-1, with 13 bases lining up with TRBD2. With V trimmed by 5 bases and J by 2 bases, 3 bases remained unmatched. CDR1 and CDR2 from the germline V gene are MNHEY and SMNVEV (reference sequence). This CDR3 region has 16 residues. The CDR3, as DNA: TGTGCCAGCAGTAGGGGACTAGCGGGACCCTACAATGAGCAGTTCTTC. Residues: CASSRGLAGPYNEQFF.

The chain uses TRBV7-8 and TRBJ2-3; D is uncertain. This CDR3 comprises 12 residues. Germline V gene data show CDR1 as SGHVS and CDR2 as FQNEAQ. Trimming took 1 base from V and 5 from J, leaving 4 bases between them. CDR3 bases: TGTGCCAGCAGCTTAGACGGAGATACGCAGTATTTT. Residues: CASSLDGDTQYF.

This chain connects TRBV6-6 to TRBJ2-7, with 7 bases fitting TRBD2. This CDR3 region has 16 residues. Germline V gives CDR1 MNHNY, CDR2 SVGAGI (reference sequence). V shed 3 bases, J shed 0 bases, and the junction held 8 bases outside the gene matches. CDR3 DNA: TGTGCCAGCAGTTATAATCGGGGGGTAAACTCCTACGAGCAGTACTTC. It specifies CASSYNRGVNSYEQYF.

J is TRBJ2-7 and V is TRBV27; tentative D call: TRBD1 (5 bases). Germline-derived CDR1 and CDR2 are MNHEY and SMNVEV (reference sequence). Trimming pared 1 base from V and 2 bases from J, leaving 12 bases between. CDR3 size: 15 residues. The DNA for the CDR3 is TGTGCCAGCAGTTTATTACAGGCAAGACCCTACGAGCAGTACTTC. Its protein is CASSLLQARPYEQYF.

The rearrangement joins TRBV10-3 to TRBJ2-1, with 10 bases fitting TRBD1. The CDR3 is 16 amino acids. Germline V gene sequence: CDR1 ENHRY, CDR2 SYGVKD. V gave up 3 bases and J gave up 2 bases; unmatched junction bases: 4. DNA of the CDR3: TGTGCCATCAGTGACCCCGGGACAGGGGCCTACAATGAGCAGTTCTTC. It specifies CAISDPGTGAYNEQFF.

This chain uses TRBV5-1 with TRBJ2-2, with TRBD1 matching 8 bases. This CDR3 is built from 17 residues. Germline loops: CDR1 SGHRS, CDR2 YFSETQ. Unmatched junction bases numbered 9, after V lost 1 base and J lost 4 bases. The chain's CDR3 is CASSLFIQGAGTGELFF. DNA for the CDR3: TGCGCCAGCAGCTTGTTCATCCAGGGGGCAGGCACCGGGGAGCTGTTTTTT.

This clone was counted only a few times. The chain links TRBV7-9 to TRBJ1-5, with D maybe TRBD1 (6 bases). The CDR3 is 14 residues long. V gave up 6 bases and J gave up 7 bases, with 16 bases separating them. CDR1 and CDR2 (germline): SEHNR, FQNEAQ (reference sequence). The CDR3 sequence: CASSDTGIEQPQHF. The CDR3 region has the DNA TGTGCCAGCAGTGACACAGGGATAGAGCAGCCCCAGCATTTT.

CDR3 sequence: CASSDSGLAGDNEQFF. DNA for the CDR3: TGTGCCAGCAGTGACTCTGGACTAGCGGGAGACAATGAGCAGTTCTTC. The V and J genes are TRBV2 and TRBJ2-1, with 13 bases matching TRBD2. Germline V lookup: CDR1 SNHLY, CDR2 FYNNEI. V lost 3 bases, J lost 5 bases, and 4 bases stayed unmatched. This CDR3 is built from 16 residues.

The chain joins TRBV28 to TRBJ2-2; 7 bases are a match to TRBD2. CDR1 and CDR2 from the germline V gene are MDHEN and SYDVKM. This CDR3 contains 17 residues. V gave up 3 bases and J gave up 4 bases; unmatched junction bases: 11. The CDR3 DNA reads TGTGCCAGCAGTTTTGGCGGCGCGGGAGAACGCACCGGGGAGCTGTTTTTT. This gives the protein CASSFGGAGERTGELFF. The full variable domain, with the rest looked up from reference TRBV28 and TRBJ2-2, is DVKVTQSSRYLVKRTGEKVFLECVQDMDHENMFWYRQDPGLGLRLIYFSYDVKMKEKGDIPEGYSVSREKKERFSLILESASTNQTSMYLCASSFGGAGERTGELFFGEGSRLTVL.

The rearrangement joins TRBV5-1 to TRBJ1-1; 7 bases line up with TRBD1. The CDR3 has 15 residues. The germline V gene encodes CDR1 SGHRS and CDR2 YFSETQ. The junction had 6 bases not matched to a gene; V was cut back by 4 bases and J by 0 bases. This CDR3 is CASSPRDSLNTEAFF. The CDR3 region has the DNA TGCGCCAGCAGCCCGAGGGACAGTTTGAACACTGAAGCTTTCTTT.

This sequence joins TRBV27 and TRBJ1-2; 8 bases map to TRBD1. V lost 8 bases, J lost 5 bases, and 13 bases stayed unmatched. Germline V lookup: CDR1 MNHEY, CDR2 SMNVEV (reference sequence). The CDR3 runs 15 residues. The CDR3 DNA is TGTGCCAGCGGCATCCCTCGGACAGGGAGGTATGGCTACACCTTC. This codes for CASGIPRTGRYGYTF.

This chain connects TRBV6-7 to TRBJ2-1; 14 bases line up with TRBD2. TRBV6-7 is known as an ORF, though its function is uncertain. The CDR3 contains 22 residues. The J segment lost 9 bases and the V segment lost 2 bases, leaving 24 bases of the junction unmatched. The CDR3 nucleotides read TGTGCCAGCAGTTACGACAGGGTAAAGGGACTAGCGGGAGTGGATTCCCACCGTGAGCAGTTCTTC. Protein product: CASSYDRVKGLAGVDSHREQFF.

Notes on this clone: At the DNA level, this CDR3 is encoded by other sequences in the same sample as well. The CDR3, as DNA: TGTGCCAGCAGTGAAGCCAGGGGATACGAGCAGTACTTC. As protein: CASSEARGYEQYF. V is TRBV6-1 and J is TRBJ2-7; weak D call: TRBD1 (6 bases). Per germline, CDR1 MNHNS and CDR2 SASEGT. The V end lost 0 bases, the J end lost 4 bases, and 7 bases lay between the germline ends. This CDR3 spans 13 amino acids.